A selection of T cell receptor beta chains follows, all from one sample in a study of control samples from healthy donors and cancer patients. Sequencing used immunoSEQ multiplex PCR; TCRdb keeps in-frame clones, though not all of them. The repertoire holds around 110,000 clones, with 80% to 90% as singletons. The specimen was PBMCs. Every receptor here comes from a woman in her forties or fifties with colorectal cancer. CDR3s include the opening cysteine and the closing phenylalanine or tryptophan. Each record gives: J gene, D gene, clone size, V gene, CDR3 DNA, CDR3 protein. D genes are given only for firm matches. For some rows the clone size is stated as once, few or many, or as a class when expanded; others skip it.

J gene: TRBJ1-2
D gene: -
clone size: once
V gene: TRBV25-1
CDR3 DNA: TGTGCCAGCAGTGAATTCGGCTTTCCCCATGGCTACACCTTC
CDR3 protein: CASSEFGFPHGYTF

J gene: TRBJ1-2
D gene: -
clone size: -
V gene: TRBV2
CDR3 DNA: TGTGCCAGCAGTGACCGGGACGGGGCCTATGGCTACACCTTC
CDR3 protein: CASSDRDGAYGYTF

J gene: TRBJ2-7
D gene: -
clone size: -
V gene: TRBV7-8
CDR3 DNA: TGTGCCAGCAGCTTACGAGACCTCACCTACGAGCAGTACTTC
CDR3 protein: CASSLRDLTYEQYF

J gene: TRBJ2-3
D gene: -
clone size: -
V gene: TRBV25-1
CDR3 DNA: TGTGCCAGCAGTGAAGGGGCGGTAGATGATACGCAGTATTTT
CDR3 protein: CASSEGAVDDTQYF

J gene: TRBJ2-1
D gene: -
clone size: -
V gene: TRBV6-4
CDR3 DNA: TGTGCCAGCAGTGTAGAATCAATAAACAATGAGCAGTTCTTC
CDR3 protein: CASSVESINNEQFF

J gene: TRBJ2-7
D gene: TRBD2
clone size: -
V gene: TRBV5-1
CDR3 DNA: TGCGCCAGCAGCTACGCTAGCGGGTCTTACGAGCAGTACTTC
CDR3 protein: CASSYASGSYEQYF

J gene: TRBJ1-2
D gene: -
clone size: -
V gene: TRBV5-1
CDR3 DNA: TGCGCCAGCAGCTTGGTTGCGGGAGCTAACTATGGCTACACCTTC
CDR3 protein: CASSLVAGANYGYTF

J gene: TRBJ1-5
D gene: -
clone size: once
V gene: TRBV30
CDR3 DNA: TGTGCCTGGAGTGTAAACGGCCTTAGCAATCAGCCCCAGCATTTT
CDR3 protein: CAWSVNGLSNQPQHF

J gene: TRBJ2-7
D gene: -
clone size: -
V gene: TRBV13
CDR3 DNA: TGTGCCAGCAGGAGGACAGAATCCTACGAGCAGTACTTC
CDR3 protein: CASRRTESYEQYF

J gene: TRBJ1-4
D gene: TRBD1
clone size: -
V gene: TRBV5-1
CDR3 DNA: TGCGCCTTCTGGACCGACAGGGCGCCACTTGCAACTAATGAAAAACTGTTTTTT
CDR3 protein: CAFWTDRAPLATNEKLFF

J gene: TRBJ2-7
D gene: TRBD2
clone size: -
V gene: TRBV10-3
CDR3 DNA: TGTGCCATCAGTGAGTCTAGCGGGGGGGCCATGCACGAGCAGTACTTC
CDR3 protein: CAISESSGGAMHEQYF

J gene: TRBJ2-7
D gene: -
clone size: -
V gene: TRBV5-1
CDR3 DNA: TGCGCCAGCAGCCGGACCTCCGGGACCTACGAGCAGTACTTC
CDR3 protein: CASSRTSGTYEQYF

J gene: TRBJ2-1
D gene: -
clone size: -
V gene: TRBV3-1/TRBV3-2
CDR3 DNA: TGTGCCAGCAGCCAAGTCGCTACTGATGAGCAGTTCTTC
CDR3 protein: CASSQVATDEQFF